Included here is one T cell receptor (beta chain) sequence, with context. Its target is unknown. CDR3 length: 14 amino acids. V lost 1 base, J lost 4 bases, and 11 bases lay in between. Germline V gene sequence: CDR1 SGHRS, CDR2 YFSETQ. The record originates from a study of cytomegalovirus exposure and HLA in healthy donors. Background on the study: T cells numbering around 200 million yielded some 100 million unique TCR beta sequences in an earlier analysis. General study findings and limits: The authors considered a cluster of highly shared sequence variants likely to be a sequencing artifact. After further analysis at a later stage, 16,951 TCR beta sequences were associated with HLA alleles at 0.05 false discovery rate.

The primer mix had 60 Vbeta and 13 Jbeta primers. TCRdb's table, derived via immunoSEQ multiplex PCR, lists solely in-frame clones and lacks some. The sample carries about 160,000 clones, over 70% recorded once. Each donor was healthy, and each was a bone marrow donor. The chain combines TRBV5-1 with TRBJ1-1, with D perhaps matching TRBD1 (5 bases). Sequenced input: PBMCs. This receptor was identified in a male donor in good health and CMV-seropositive. The CDR3 spells CASSLNGGGTEAFF. The CDR3 DNA reads TGCGCCAGCAGCTTGAATGGGGGAGGCACTGAAGCTTTCTTT.